One sample yielded the 3 T cell receptor beta chains listed below, sequenced in a study of Graves' ophthalmopathy and Graves' hyperthyroidism. RNA transcripts served as template for amplifying TCR beta CDR3 sequences. An initial RT-PCR round employing HTBI primers preceded a second-round multiplex PCR. From the multiplex PCR reads, TCRdb called clonotypes with MiXCR, one entry per CDR3 protein. The repertoire holds nearly 400,000 distinct CDR3 sequences, with 15% to 20% as singletons. The source material was peripheral blood. These receptors were collected from a woman between 18 and 29 years old with Graves' ophthalmopathy.

This clonotype was picked up many times. V gene TRBV28 combines with J gene TRBJ1-6; D unclear. CDR1 is MDHEN, CDR2 SYDVKM, per germline. Trimming took 8 bases from V and 0 from J, leaving 20 bases between them. The CDR3 has 18 amino acids. CDR3: CASLPLPDGSSYNSPLHF. The CDR3 bases are TGTGCCAGCCTACCTCTCCCGGACGGAAGCTCCTATAATTCACCCCTCCACTTT.

This clonotype was counted ten times or more. The rearrangement uses TRBV29-1 and TRBJ2-7; TRBD2 matches at 13 bases. The trim removed 3 bases at V and 3 bases at J, leaving 2 bases unmatched. CDR1 is SQVTM, CDR2 ANQGSEA, per germline. The CDR3 is 14 residues long. The CDR3, as DNA: TGCAGCGTTGACGGGACTAGCGGGAACTACGAGCAGTACTTC. It is translated as CSVDGTSGNYEQYF.

J is TRBJ2-2 and V is TRBV6-5; 9 nucleotides agree with TRBD2. Germline V CDR1 and CDR2: MNHEY, SVGAGI. The CDR3 loop spans 15 amino acids. J lost 6 bases, V lost 2 bases, and 4 bases had no gene match. CDR3 bases: TGTGCCAGCAGTTACGGCGGGGGGGCGGCCGGGGAGCTGTTTTTT. It encodes CASSYGGGAAGELFF.